This entry is about one T cell receptor (beta chain). CDR3 and TCR beta VDJ profiling relied on genomic DNA as the template. From the reads, TCRdb called clonotypes with MiXCR, one entry per CDR3 protein. The table has hundreds of thousands of distinct CDR3 sequences, approximately 57% seen once. The CDR3 extends over 14 amino acids. Germline CDR1 SGHDN, CDR2 FVKESK. Trimming removed 0 bases from V and 5 bases from J, with 11 bases in between. These data are taken from a study of CD8+CD57+ T cells in acquired aplastic anemia. The authors sequenced patients whose flow cytometry had shown CD8+CD57+ cell expansion.

V is TRBV14 and J is TRBJ2-7; D unresolved. Sequenced sample: sorted CD4+, CD8+, or CD8+CD57+ T cells (not recorded which) from PBMCs. The TCR comes from a human donor with aplastic anemia. CDR3 DNA sequence: TGTGCCAGCAGCCAAGATCTTTGGGAACACGAGCAGTACTTC. Protein product: CASSQDLWEHEQYF.